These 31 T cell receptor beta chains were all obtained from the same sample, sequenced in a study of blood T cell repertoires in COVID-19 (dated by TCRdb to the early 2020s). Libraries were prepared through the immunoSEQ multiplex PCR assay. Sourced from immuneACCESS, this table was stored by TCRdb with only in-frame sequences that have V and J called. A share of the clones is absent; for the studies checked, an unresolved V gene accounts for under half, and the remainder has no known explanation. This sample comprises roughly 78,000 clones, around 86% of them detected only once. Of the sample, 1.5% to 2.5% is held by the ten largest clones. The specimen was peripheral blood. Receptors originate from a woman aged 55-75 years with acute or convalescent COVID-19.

The CDR3 nucleotides read TGTGCCAGCAGCCATCGCCAGGGTAGTGGGGCCAACGTCCTGACTTTC. The encoded protein is CASSHRQGSGANVLTF. The V and J genes are TRBV3-1 (or the pseudogene TRBV3-2) and TRBJ2-6; tentatively, D is TRBD1 (5 bases). The V gene lost 3 bases and the J gene lost 3 bases, with 12 bases spanning the gap. Germline CDR1 reads LGHDT; CDR2 reads YNNKEL (reference sequence). This CDR3 has 16 residues.

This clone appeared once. The CDR3 coding sequence is TGTGCCAGCAGCTTGATGGGGCAGGTGACCTACGAGCAGTACTTC. Translated: CASSLMGQVTYEQYF. The chain carries TRBV5-5 and TRBJ2-7; a weak D match, TRBD1 (5 bases). With 1 base removed from V and 2 bases from J, the gap between germline ends came to 13 bases. The germline V gene has CDR1 SGHKS and CDR2 YYEKEE (reference sequence). The CDR3 is 15 residues long.

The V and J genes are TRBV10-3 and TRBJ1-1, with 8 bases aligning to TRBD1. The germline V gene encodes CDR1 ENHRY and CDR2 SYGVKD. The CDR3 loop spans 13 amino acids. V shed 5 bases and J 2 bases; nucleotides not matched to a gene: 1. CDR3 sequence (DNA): TGTGCCATCAGTACAGGGGGAAACACTGAAGCTTTCTTT. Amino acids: CAISTGGNTEAFF.

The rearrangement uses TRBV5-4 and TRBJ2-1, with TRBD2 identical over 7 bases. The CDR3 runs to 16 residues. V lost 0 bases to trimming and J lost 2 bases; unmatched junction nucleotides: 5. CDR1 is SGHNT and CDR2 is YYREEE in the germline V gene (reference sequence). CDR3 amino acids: CASSLGGGSPYNEQFF. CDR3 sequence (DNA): TGTGCCAGCAGCTTGGGCGGGGGAAGCCCCTACAATGAGCAGTTCTTC.

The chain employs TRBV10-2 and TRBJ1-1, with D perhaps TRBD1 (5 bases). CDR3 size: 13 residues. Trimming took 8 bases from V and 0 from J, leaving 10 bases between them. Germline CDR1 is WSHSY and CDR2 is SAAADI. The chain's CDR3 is CASLGLLNTEAFF. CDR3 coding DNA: TGCGCCAGCCTGGGACTACTGAACACTGAAGCTTTCTTT.

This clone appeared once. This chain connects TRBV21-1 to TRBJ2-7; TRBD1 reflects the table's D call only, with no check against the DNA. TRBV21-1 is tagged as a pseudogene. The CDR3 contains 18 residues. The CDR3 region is CASSKERGKDTDAYEQYF. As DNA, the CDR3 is TGTGCCAGCAGCAAAGAGAGGGGGAAGGACACCGACGCCTACGAGCAGTACTTC.

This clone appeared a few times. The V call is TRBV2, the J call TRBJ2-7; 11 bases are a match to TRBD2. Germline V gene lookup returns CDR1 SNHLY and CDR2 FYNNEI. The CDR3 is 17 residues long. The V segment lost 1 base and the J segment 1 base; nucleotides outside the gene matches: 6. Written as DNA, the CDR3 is TGTGCCAGCAGTGAAGATACTAGCGGGAGACGGTCCTACGAGCAGTACTTC. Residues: CASSEDTSGRRSYEQYF.

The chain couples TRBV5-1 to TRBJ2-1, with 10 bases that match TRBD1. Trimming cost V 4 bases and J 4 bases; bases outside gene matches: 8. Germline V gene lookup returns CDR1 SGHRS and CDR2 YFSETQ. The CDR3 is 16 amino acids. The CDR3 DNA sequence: TGCGCCAGCAGCACCGGGACAGGGGTGGGATACAATGAGCAGTTCTTC. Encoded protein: CASSTGTGVGYNEQFF.

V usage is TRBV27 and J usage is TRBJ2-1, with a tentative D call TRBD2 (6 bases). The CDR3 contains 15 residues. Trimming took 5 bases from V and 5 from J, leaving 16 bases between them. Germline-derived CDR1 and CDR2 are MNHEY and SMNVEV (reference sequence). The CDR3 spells CASSEPGLRDNEQFF. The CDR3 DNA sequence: TGTGCCAGCAGTGAGCCGGGACTCAGAGACAATGAGCAGTTCTTC.

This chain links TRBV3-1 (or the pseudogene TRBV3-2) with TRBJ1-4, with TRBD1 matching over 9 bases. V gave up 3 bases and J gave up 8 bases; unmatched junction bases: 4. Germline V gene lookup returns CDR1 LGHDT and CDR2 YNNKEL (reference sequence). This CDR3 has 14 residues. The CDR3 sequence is CASSQRQGVEKLFF. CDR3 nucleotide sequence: TGTGCCAGCAGCCAGAGACAGGGGGTGGAAAAACTGTTTTTT.

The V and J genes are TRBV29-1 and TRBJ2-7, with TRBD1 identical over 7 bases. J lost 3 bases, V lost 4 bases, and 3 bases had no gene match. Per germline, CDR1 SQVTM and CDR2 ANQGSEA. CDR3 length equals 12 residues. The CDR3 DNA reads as TGCAGCGTTGCAGGGGGACACTACGAGCAGTACTTC. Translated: CSVAGGHYEQYF.

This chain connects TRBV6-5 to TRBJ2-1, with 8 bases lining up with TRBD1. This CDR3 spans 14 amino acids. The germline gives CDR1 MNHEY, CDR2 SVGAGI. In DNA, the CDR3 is TGTGCAGCCGCAAAGACAGGGGTGTTCAATGAGCAGTTCTTC. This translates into CAAAKTGVFNEQFF.

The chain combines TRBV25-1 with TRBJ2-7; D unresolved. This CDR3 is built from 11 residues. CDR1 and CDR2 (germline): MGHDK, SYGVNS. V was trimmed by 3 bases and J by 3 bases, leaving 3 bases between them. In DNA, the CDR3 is TGTGCCAGCAGTGACTACTACGAGCAGTACTTC. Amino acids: CASSDYYEQYF.

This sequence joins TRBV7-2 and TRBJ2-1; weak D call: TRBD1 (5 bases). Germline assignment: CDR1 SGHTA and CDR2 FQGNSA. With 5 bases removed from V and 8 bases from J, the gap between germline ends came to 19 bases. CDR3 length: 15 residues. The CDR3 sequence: CASSALGHQSDEQFF. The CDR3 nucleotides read TGTGCCAGCAGCGCACTTGGACATCAGAGCGATGAGCAGTTCTTC.

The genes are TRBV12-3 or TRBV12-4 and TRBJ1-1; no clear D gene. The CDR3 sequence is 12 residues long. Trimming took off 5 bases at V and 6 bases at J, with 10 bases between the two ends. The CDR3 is CASSPYPAEAFF. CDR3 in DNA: TGTGCCAGCAGTCCGTACCCGGCTGAAGCTTTCTTT.

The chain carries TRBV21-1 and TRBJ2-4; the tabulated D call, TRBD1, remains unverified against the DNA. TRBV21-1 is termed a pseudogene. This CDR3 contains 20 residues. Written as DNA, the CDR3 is TGTGCCAGCAGCAAACTGGGACAGGGGACATATCCCCTAGCCAAAAACATTCAGTACTTC. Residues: CASSKLGQGTYPLAKNIQYF.

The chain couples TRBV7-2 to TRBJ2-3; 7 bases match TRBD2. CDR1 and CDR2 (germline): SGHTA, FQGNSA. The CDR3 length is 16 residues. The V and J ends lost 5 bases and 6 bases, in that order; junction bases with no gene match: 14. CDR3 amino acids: CASSPEAGWLWDTQYF. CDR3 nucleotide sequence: TGTGCCAGCAGCCCCGAAGCGGGGTGGCTGTGGGATACGCAGTATTTT.

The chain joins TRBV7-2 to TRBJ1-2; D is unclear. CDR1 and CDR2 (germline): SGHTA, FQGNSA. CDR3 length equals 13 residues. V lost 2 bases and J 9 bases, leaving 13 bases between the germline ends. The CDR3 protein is CASSLTGDLSYTF. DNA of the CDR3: TGTGCCAGCAGCTTAACGGGTGACCTAAGCTACACCTTC. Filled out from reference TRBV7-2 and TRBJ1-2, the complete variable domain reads GAGVSQSPSNKVTEKGKDVELRCDPISGHTALYWYRQSLGQGLEFLIYFQGNSAPDKSGLPSDRFSAERTGGSVSTLTIQRTQQEDSAVYLCASSLTGDLSYTFGSGTRLTVV.

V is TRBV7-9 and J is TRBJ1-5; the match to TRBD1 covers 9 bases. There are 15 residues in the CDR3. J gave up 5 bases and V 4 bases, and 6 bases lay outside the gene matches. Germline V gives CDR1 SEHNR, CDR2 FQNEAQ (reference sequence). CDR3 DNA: TGTGCCAGCAGCTGGGGGACAGGGTCCGATCAGCCCCAGCATTTT. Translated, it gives CASSWGTGSDQPQHF. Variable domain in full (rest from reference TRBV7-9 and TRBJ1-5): DTGVSQNPRHKITKRGQNVTFRCDPISEHNRLYWYRQTLGQGPEFLTYFQNEAQLEKSRLLSDRFSAERPKGSFSTLEIQRTEQGDSAMYLCASSWGTGSDQPQHFGDGTRLSIL.

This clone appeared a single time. The chain's CDR3 is CASGREGSYNEQFF. The DNA for the CDR3 is TGTGCCAGTGGCCGGGAAGGCTCCTACAATGAGCAGTTCTTC. The V and J genes are TRBV19 and TRBJ2-1; D perhaps matches TRBD2 (5 bases). The V end lost 8 bases, the J end lost 0 bases, and 11 bases lay between the germline ends. Germline CDR1 LNHDA, CDR2 SQIVND (reference sequence). This CDR3 is 14 amino acids long.

CDR3 sequence reads: CASSQVRRTSGRFWTGELFF. In DNA, the CDR3 is TGCGCCAGCAGCCAAGTCCGGCGGACTAGCGGGAGATTTTGGACCGGGGAGCTGTTTTTT. The chain couples TRBV4-3 to TRBJ2-2; TRBD2 matches 13 bases. The germline V gene encodes CDR1 LGHNA and CDR2 YSLEER. V shed 1 base, J shed 5 bases, and the junction held 13 bases outside the gene matches. The CDR3 has 20 residues.

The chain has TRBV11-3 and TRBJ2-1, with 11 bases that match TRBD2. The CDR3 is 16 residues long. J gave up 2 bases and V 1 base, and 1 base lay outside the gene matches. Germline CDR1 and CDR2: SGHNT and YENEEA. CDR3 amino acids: CASSLVAGGAYNEQFF. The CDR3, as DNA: TGTGCCAGCAGCTTAGTAGCGGGGGGGGCCTACAATGAGCAGTTCTTC.

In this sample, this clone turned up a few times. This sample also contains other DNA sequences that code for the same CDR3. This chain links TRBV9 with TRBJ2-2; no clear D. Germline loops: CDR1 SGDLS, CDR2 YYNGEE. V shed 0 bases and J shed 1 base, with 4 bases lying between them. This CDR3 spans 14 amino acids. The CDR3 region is CASSVGLNTGELFF. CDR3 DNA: TGTGCCAGCAGCGTAGGGCTGAACACCGGGGAGCTGTTTTTT.

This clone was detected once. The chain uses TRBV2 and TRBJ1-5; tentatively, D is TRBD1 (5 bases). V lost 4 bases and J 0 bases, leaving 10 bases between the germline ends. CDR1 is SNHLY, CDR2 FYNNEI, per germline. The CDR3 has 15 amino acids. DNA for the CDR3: TGTGCCAGCAGTGCGACAGTTTATAGCAATCAGCCCCAGCATTTT. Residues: CASSATVYSNQPQHF.

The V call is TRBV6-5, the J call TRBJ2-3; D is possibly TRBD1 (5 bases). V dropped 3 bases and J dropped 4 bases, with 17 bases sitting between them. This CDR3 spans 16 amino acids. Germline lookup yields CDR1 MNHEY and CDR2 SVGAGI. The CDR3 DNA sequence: TGTGCCAGCAGTTATCAGGGTTTCTTTACCTCAGATACGCAGTATTTT. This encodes CASSYQGFFTSDTQYF.

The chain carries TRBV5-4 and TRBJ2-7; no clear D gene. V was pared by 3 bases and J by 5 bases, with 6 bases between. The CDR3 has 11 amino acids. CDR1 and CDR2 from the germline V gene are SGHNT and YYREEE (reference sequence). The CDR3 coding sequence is TGTGCCAGCAGCTCCCGGGACGAGCAGTACTTC. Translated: CASSSRDEQYF. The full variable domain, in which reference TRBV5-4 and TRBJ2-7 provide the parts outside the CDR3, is ETGVTQSPTHLIKTRGQQVTLRCSSQSGHNTVSWYQQALGQGPQFIFQYYREEENGRGNFPPRFSGLQFPNYSSELNVNALELDDSALYLCASSSRDEQYFGPGTRLTVT.

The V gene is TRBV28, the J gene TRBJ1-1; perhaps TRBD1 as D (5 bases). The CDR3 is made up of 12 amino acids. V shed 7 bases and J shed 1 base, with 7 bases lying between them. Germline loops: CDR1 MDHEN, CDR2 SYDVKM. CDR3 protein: CASTQENTEAFF. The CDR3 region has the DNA TGTGCCAGCACACAGGAGAACACTGAAGCTTTCTTT. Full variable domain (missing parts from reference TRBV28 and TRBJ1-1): DVKVTQSSRYLVKRTGEKVFLECVQDMDHENMFWYRQDPGLGLRLIYFSYDVKMKEKGDIPEGYSVSREKKERFSLILESASTNQTSMYLCASTQENTEAFFGQGTRLTVV.

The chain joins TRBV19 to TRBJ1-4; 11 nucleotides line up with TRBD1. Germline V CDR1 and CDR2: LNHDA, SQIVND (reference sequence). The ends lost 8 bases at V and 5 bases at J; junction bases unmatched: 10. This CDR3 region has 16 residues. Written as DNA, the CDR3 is TGTGCCAGTTCTCGACGGGGGACAGGGGGAAATGAAAAACTGTTTTTT. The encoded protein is CASSRRGTGGNEKLFF.

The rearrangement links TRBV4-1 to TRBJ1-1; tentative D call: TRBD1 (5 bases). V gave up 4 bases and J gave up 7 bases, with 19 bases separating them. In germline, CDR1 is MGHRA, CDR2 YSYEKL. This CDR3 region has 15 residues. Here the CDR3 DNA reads TGCGCCAGCAGCCCCCGACCGGAGGGTGGGGGTGAAGCTTTCTTT. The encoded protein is CASSPRPEGGGEAFF.

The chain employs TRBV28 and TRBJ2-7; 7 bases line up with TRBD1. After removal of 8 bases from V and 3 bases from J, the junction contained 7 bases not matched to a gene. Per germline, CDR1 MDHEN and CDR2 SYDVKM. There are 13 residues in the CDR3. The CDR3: CASFRDSIYEQYF. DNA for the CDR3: TGTGCCAGCTTCCGGGACAGCATCTACGAGCAGTACTTC.

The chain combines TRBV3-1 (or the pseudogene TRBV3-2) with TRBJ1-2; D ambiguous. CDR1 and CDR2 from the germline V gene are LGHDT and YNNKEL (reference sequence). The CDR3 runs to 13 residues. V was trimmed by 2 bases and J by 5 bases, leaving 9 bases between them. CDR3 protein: CASSQPPVYGYTF. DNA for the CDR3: TGTGCCAGCAGCCAACCCCCGGTTTATGGCTACACCTTC.